The clone carrying this T cell receptor (beta chain) was observed a single time. These data come from a study of shared clonotypes between healthy human individuals. Assay: immunoSEQ multiplex PCR; the TCRdb copy retains only in-frame clones and omits some. The sample records 550,000 to 700,000 clones, roughly 72% being singletons. CDR3 length: 13 residues. With V trimmed by 8 bases and J by 2 bases, 5 bases remained unmatched. Germline CDR1 SGHVS, CDR2 FNYEAQ. This TCR was sampled from a young woman in good health. The sequenced sample consisted of memory CD4+ T cells sorted from blood. Indicated subset: CD45RA-negative fraction. This chain uses TRBV7-6 with TRBJ2-7, with TRBD2 matching 8 bases. The CDR3 region has the DNA TGTGCCAGCTCAGAGCGGGAGACCTACGAGCAGTACTTC. This encodes CASSERETYEQYF.